This T cell receptor (beta chain) comes out of a study of T cell responses to AZD1222 COVID-19 vaccine (dated by TCRdb to about 2021). For the study in its entirety: TCR sequencing covered roughly 230 trial participants: 200 to 220 given two doses of AZD1222 and about 26 given two doses of MenACWY control vaccine. Trial participants were enrolled into age subgroups of 18-55, 56-69 and 70-plus years, which contained roughly 150, 30 and 60 TCR-sequenced participants, respectively. Results and caveats for the whole study, not just this receptor: Spike-specific TCR breadth and depth rose significantly after two AZD1222 doses compared with day 0 and with MenACWY recipients. Only six or seven AZD1222 recipients were SARS-CoV-2 seropositive at baseline, limiting conclusions about previously exposed vaccinees. The vaccine-associated CD4 TCRs covered the entire spike protein, and the dominant responses fell in regions 160-218 and 743-854. Reportedly, almost half of the unique spike-specific TCRs recognized epitopes lying outside the regions that are mutated in the B.1.351 and B.1.1.7 variants. Participants were mostly white British and included more females than males, and it was suggested by the authors that clonal diversity may have been underestimated. Because no day 14 peak-response samples were available, the repertoires could be characterized only after the peak T cell response. In the small 56-69-year group, the increase in depth fell short of significance, most likely because of low power.

Details on this clone: It has no known antigen specificity. Base qualities are not at hand, and no much larger clone is one base apart.

The CDR3 regions of human TCRbeta chains were analyzed by immunosequencing. The paper's data handling went like this. Repertoire TCRs were matched against a reference library of SARS-CoV-2-specific TCRs generated with the MIRA antigen-specificity platform. Breadth was defined as the fraction of unique TCRs that were SARS-CoV-2-associated, and depth was defined as the fraction of total T cells that were SARS-CoV-2-associated. Each spike-specific TCR was assigned to its reactive spike region and to a CD4 or CD8 class using the MIRA data. Log10-transformed breadth and depth values were compared by one-way ANOVA with Sidak's multiple comparisons tests. TCRdb took this table from immuneACCESS and kept in-frame rearrangements with V and J called. Such tables lack part of the clones; where checked against another copy, unresolved V genes explain under half of the gap, and the rest is unexplained. V and J calls and clone size come straight from that table; D and trimming were deduced from the DNA. The sample table holds roughly 110,000 clones, of which less than 95% were seen once. The ten largest clones represent 8% of the sample.

According to the study, the label for this sample's time point signals: about 28 days (+/-7) after the second vaccine dose. AZD1222 recipients whose second dose came at about 4 weeks and those whose second dose came at about 12 weeks were combined into one group, since spike-specific TCR depth and breadth did not differ between the two schedules. Vaccinee samples were obtained from the UK trials COV001 and COV002, which included a single-blind randomized controlled phase 2/3 trial of AZD1222 (ChAdOx1 nCoV-19) in healthy adults. For TCRbeta chain sequencing, PBMC samples from trial participants were taken at day 0 and at day 28 after the second dose. The sample was peripheral blood, taken 28 days after the second AZD1222 dose. The TCR was taken from an adult who received the AZD1222 COVID-19 vaccine.

This receptor has the CDR3 CASSIIRDQPQHF. The nucleotides read TGTGCCAGCAGCATTATACGGGACCAGCCCCAGCATTTT. The rearrangement joined TRBV7-8 to TRBJ1-5; a tentative D match to TRBD1 spans 5 bases. The CDR3 sequence holds 13 residues, the cysteine and phenylalanine included. Only the CDR3 DNA stays, 39 bases, in frame from base 1. A distance of 12 bases separates the germline ends of V and J, which lose 5 bases and 7 bases respectively. The germline V gene provides CDR1 SGHVS and CDR2 FQNEAQ.